The 7 T cell receptor beta chains in this list originate from one sample, sequenced in a study of T cell changes during pregnancy in multiple sclerosis. The repertoire was sequenced with immunoSEQ multiplex PCR; TCRdb's copy has only in-frame clones and lacks some. Here the sample spans more than 100,000 clones, around 91% being singletons. Sequenced material: peripheral blood, taken after pregnancy. Receptor source: a female donor with multiple sclerosis, enrolled in a pregnancy study.

The chain joins TRBV18 to TRBJ2-1; TRBD1 might be the D (5 bases). With 2 bases removed from V and 4 bases from J, the gap between germline ends came to 21 bases. This CDR3 spans 18 amino acids. The V gene's germline CDR1 is KGHSH and CDR2 LQKENI. The chain's CDR3 is CASSPSGFPRGLYNEQFF. CDR3 bases: TGTGCCAGCTCACCATCAGGGTTTCCCCGCGGCCTATACAATGAGCAGTTCTTC.

V usage is TRBV15 and J usage is TRBJ1-5, with a weak D call TRBD1 (6 bases). The V gene lost 6 bases and the J gene lost 6 bases, with 15 bases spanning the gap. The CDR3 runs to 14 residues. Germline CDR1 LNHNV, CDR2 YYDKDF (reference sequence). The CDR3 sequence is CATSRGHTGQPQHF. The CDR3 nucleotides read TGTGCCACCAGTAGGGGACATACGGGTCAGCCCCAGCATTTT.

This chain connects TRBV19 to TRBJ1-1, with 8 bases that match TRBD1. Germline V lookup: CDR1 LNHDA, CDR2 SQIVND (reference sequence). This CDR3 region has 14 residues. Trimming cost V 1 base and J 6 bases; bases outside gene matches: 4. The CDR3 coding sequence is TGTGCCAGTAGTATAGGGACAGGGAGTCCTGAAGCTTTCTTT. The encoded protein is CASSIGTGSPEAFF.

This clone was recorded only once. Other DNA sequences from this sample encode an identical CDR3 as well. The chain recombines TRBV28 with TRBJ2-1; D is ambiguous. The CDR3 loop spans 10 amino acids. Germline CDR1 and CDR2: MDHEN and SYDVKM. Trimming pared 4 bases from V and 10 bases from J, leaving 5 bases between. The CDR3 sequence: CASSSREQFF. CDR3 in DNA: TGTGCCAGCAGTTCGAGAGAGCAGTTCTTC.

V and J are TRBV10-1 and TRBJ2-2; 9 bases agree with TRBD2. Unmatched junction bases numbered 6, after V lost 3 bases and J lost 7 bases. Germline V gene lookup returns CDR1 WNHNN and CDR2 SYGVQD (reference sequence). The CDR3 runs 15 residues. CDR3 protein: CASSDLGLAGGELFF. CDR3 DNA sequence: TGCGCCAGCAGTGATCTGGGACTAGCCGGCGGGGAGCTGTTTTTT.

V is TRBV25-1 and J is TRBJ2-3; D is perhaps TRBD1 (6 bases). This CDR3 contains 15 residues. Trimming removed 4 bases from V and 0 bases from J, with 11 bases in between. CDR1 and CDR2 from the germline V gene are MGHDK and SYGVNS. CDR3 residues: CASSARDTSTDTQYF. DNA for the CDR3: TGTGCCAGCAGTGCACGGGACACGAGCACAGATACGCAGTATTTT.

This clone was detected once. V usage is TRBV5-1 and J usage is TRBJ2-7; 10 bases are shared with TRBD2. V gave up 4 bases and J gave up 4 bases; unmatched junction bases: 5. Germline lookup yields CDR1 SGHRS and CDR2 YFSETQ. This CDR3 has 14 amino acids. The CDR3 DNA sequence: TGCGCCAGCAGCGGCAGCGGGGGGGCGTACGAGCAGTACTTC. It specifies CASSGSGGAYEQYF.